This T cell receptor beta chain came from a study of metastatic and nonmetastatic thyroid tumors. As for the study in general: Repertoire data that came from the blood and tumor or nodule tissue of malignant and benign thyroid patients were compared. Study findings and constraints: Significantly greater TCR beta diversity was reportedly found in malignant thyroid tumors than in benign nodules (in blood and tumor).

In regard to this clone: Its antigen is not known.

The entire patient cohort was treatment-naive prior to thyroid surgery. Original processing methods: A classifier of distant metastasis in papillary thyroid cancer was built from CDR3 differences (across clinicopathological groups). Using MiXCR, TCRdb re-called clones from the PCR reads. None of the V and J calls come from the authors' own analysis; TCRdb made them. The sample lists 37,000 or so clones; 17% were seen once. Germline V gene sequence: CDR1 MDHEN, CDR2 SYDVKM. Trimming removed 5 bases from V and 10 bases from J; junction bases left unmatched: 8. CDR3 length: 14 residues. Sequenced sample: blood. The sequence was collected from a male donor with papillary thyroid cancer or a benign thyroid nodule (not recorded which). Some clones in this sample may be carry-over from other donors' samples. V and J are TRBV28 and TRBJ1-6, with 7 bases that match TRBD1. The CDR3 DNA reads TGTGCCAGCAGTCCCCGACAGGGTTGGTCACCCCTCCACTTT. It encodes CASSPRQGWSPLHF.